One T cell receptor (beta chain) is described in this entry. Its target is unknown. The junction shows a germline mismatch at one end, possibly a read error. The sample is drawn from a study of T cells in Graves' hyperthyroidism and ophthalmopathy. Overall study findings and caveats: The majority of expanded thyroid clonotypes above 0.001 also appeared in blood.

Diagnoses were made from clinical symptoms, serum measures (thyroxine and TRAb), thyroid ultrasound and orbital computed tomography. TCR beta CDR3 regions were amplified from RNA transcripts. The HTBI set primed first-round TCR CDR3 RT-PCR. TCRdb redid the calling of the multiplex PCR reads with MiXCR, one entry per CDR3 protein. The data show a few hundred thousand distinct CDR3 sequences, roughly 25% seen once. The receptor was isolated from a man in his fifties with Graves' hyperthyroidism. Sequencing was performed on blood.

The CDR3 region is CSASRDTQYF. In nucleotides, the CDR3 is TGCAGTGCTAGCAGAGATACGCAGTATTTT. The chain recombines TRBV20-1 with TRBJ2-3; D unresolved. CDR3 length equals 10 residues. Per the germline V gene, CDR1 is DFQATT and CDR2 is SNEGSKA (reference sequence).